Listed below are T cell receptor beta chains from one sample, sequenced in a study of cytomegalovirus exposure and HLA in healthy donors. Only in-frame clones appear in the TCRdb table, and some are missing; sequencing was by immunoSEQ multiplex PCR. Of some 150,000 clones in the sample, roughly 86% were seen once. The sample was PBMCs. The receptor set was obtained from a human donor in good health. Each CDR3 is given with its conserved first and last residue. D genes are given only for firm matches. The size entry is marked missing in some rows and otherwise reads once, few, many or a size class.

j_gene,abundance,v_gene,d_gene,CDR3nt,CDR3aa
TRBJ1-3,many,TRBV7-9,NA,TGTGCCGGGCGAGACTCTGGAAACACCATATATTTT,CAGRDSGNTIYF
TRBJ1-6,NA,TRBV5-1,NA,TGCGCCAGCAGCTTGGAAGGGCAGGGAGGGTCACCCCTCCACTTT,CASSLEGQGGSPLHF
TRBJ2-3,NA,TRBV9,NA,TGTGCCAGCAGCGTTGGACAGACAGATACGCAGTATTTT,CASSVGQTDTQYF
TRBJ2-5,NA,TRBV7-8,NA,TGTGCCAGCAGCTCACGGGCTAGAGGGGAGACCCAGTACTTC,CASSSRARGETQYF
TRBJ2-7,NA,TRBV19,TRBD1,TGTGCCAGTAGTGATCCGGGACAGCGACCTTACGAGCAGTACTTC,CASSDPGQRPYEQYF
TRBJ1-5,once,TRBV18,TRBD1,TGTGCCAGCTCGCGGACAGGGGGCAATCAGCCCCAGCATTTT,CASSRTGGNQPQHF
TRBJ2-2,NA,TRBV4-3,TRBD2,TGCGCCAGCAGCCAAGAGGGAGAGCGGGGCCACACCGGGGAGCTGTTTTTT,CASSQEGERGHTGELFF
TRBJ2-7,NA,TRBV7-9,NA,TGTGCCAGCAGCTTAGATCAGTCACACTACGAGCAGTACTTC,CASSLDQSHYEQYF
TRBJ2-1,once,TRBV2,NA,TGTGCCTGTCAGGATGGGTTATACAATGAGCAGTTCTTC,CACQDGLYNEQFF
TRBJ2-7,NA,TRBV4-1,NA,TGCGCCAGCAGCCAAGGTTTTTCCTTCCCGAGTTCCTACGAGCAGTACTTC,CASSQGFSFPSSYEQYF
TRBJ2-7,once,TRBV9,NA,TGTGCCAGCAGCGTATATACCTCCGAGGACGAGCAGTACTTC,CASSVYTSEDEQYF
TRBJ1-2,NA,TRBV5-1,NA,TGCGCCAGCCAAAGAGTGGGGGGGGACAACTATGGCTACACCTTC,CASQRVGGDNYGYTF
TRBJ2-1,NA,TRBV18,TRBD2,TGTGCCAGCTCACCGGAACTAGCGGTAAGGGAGCAGTTCTTC,CASSPELAVREQFF
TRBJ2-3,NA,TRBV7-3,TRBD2,TGTGCCAGCAGCCCCCGGACTAGCGGGGGGACCCGGGGGAGCACAGATACGCAGTATTTT,CASSPRTSGGTRGSTDTQYF
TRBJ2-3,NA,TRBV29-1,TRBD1,TGCAGCGCCGCCCGGACAGGGGGGGAGTATTTT,CSAARTGGEYF
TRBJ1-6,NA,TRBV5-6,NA,TGTGCCAGCAGCTTGGGGCCCTCACCCCTCCACTTT,CASSLGPSPLHF
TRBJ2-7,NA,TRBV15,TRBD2,TGTGCCACCAGCACTGGGAGGGAGGGAATCGAGCAGTACTTC,CATSTGREGIEQYF
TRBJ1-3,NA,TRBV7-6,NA,TGTGCCAGCAGCTTAGCGCTCCCCGGCTCTGGAAACACCATATATTTT,CASSLALPGSGNTIYF
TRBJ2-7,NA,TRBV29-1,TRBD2,TGCAGCGGCCGTTGGGGTAGCGGGAAGTACGAGCAGTACTTC,CSGRWGSGKYEQYF
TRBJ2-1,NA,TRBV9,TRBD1,TGTGCCAGCAGCGTCACCGGGACAGGGGTATACAATGAGCAGTTCTTC,CASSVTGTGVYNEQFF
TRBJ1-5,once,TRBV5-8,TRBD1,TGTGCCAGCAGCTTACAGGGGGCAAAATACTCGCATTTT,CASSLQGAKYSHF
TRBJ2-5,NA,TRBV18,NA,TGTGCCAGCTCACAGTCCCAGGACAGCCAAGAGACCCAGTACTTC,CASSQSQDSQETQYF
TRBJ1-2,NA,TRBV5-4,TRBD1,TGTGCCAGCAGCAGGGACAGCTATGGCTACACCTTC,CASSRDSYGYTF
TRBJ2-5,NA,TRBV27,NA,TGTGCCAGCAGTCCGTCCCAGGGGCGAGGGGGGACCCAGTACTTC,CASSPSQGRGGTQYF
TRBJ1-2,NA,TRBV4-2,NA,TGTGCCAGCAGCCAAGGGCGGGAAAGTAACTATGGCTACACCTTC,CASSQGRESNYGYTF
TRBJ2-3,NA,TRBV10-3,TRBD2,TGTGCCATCAGTGAAGCTAGCGGGAGCGCAGATACGCAGTATTTT,CAISEASGSADTQYF